Sequencing of this T cell receptor (beta chain) was carried out in a study of blood T cell repertoires in COVID-19. Study as a whole: Samples of COVID-19 (acute and convalescent) were obtained from the United States, Italy and Spain.

Original data processing: Reference gene primer amplification yielded estimated nucleated cell counts. Produced via immunoSEQ multiplex PCR; TCRdb's table is partial and in-frame only. The V and J calls and the clone size are those of that table, but D and trimming were determined from the DNA. The table has about 440,000 clones, 90% seen once. Cohort placement rested on clinical history that participants reported themselves. Donors in Cohort 3 who had recovered were those with two negative PCRs, healthcare professional clearance, or resolution of their symptoms. The CDR3 is made up of 15 amino acids. CDR1 is MNHEY and CDR2 is SVGAGI in the germline V gene. The ends were cut back, 6 bases at V and 4 bases at J, with 18 bases in the middle. This clone was seen at least ten times.

V is TRBV6-5 and J is TRBJ1-1; a possible D gene is TRBD1 (5 bases). The source material was PBMCs or T cells enriched from blood (not recorded which). The sequence was collected from a man aged 18 to 29 who had recovered from COVID-19. DNA for the CDR3: TGTGCCAGCAGCCCCGAAAGGGGATGGGGCACTGAAGCTTTCTTT. This encodes CASSPERGWGTEAFF.